This is a list of T cell receptor beta chains from one sample in a study of Tregs in tolerant kidney transplant recipients. The data were produced by immunoSEQ multiplex PCR, yet TCRdb's version contains in-frame clones alone and is incomplete. The data show around 43,000 clones, with around 90% seen just once and 0.7% held by the top ten. Sequenced input: Tregs from blood. The source of these receptors is a human donor in good health. CDR3s include the opening cysteine and the closing phenylalanine or tryptophan. D genes are given only for firm matches. Only some rows state a clone size, as once, few, many or a class for expanded clones.

V	J	size	D	DNA	CDR3
TRBV5-1	TRBJ2-1	NA	NA	TGCGCCAGCAGCATTGAGGCGGGACGATTCTACAATGAGCAGTTCTTC	CASSIEAGRFYNEQFF
TRBV9	TRBJ1-4	NA	NA	TGTGCCAGCAGCCGACGGATTAATGAAAAACTGTTTTTT	CASSRRINEKLFF
TRBV25-1	TRBJ1-1	NA	NA	TGTGCCAGCAGGAAAGGGCTTCAAGCTGAAGCTTTCTTT	CASRKGLQAEAFF
TRBV18	TRBJ1-6	NA	NA	TGTGCCAGCTCATCACTTCCGGGAGCAGTTTCACCCCTCCACTTT	CASSSLPGAVSPLHF
TRBV5-1	TRBJ2-5	NA	TRBD2	TGCGCCAGCAGCTTGGAGGCGGGGGAAGAGACCCAGTACTTC	CASSLEAGEETQYF
TRBV5-6	TRBJ2-3	NA	NA	TGTGCCAGCAGCTCACGTTCGGGATCGAGCACAGATACGCAGTATTTT	CASSSRSGSSTDTQYF
TRBV30	TRBJ1-2	NA	NA	TGTGCCTGGAGCTTCCAGAGCTTTAACTATGGCTACACCTTC	CAWSFQSFNYGYTF
TRBV4-1	TRBJ2-1	NA	TRBD2	TGCGCCAGCAGCCAAGCCAGCGGGGCCGGGGGAAATGAGCAGTTCTTC	CASSQASGAGGNEQFF
TRBV6-6	TRBJ1-1	NA	NA	TGTGCCAGCAGTCCTACAGGGAGGAGCACTGAAGCTTTCTTT	CASSPTGRSTEAFF
TRBV30	TRBJ2-5	NA	NA	TGTGCCTGGAAGGGAAGCGGGGAGACCCAGTACTTC	CAWKGSGETQYF
TRBV7-3	TRBJ2-1	NA	NA	TGTGCCAGCAGCCTGGTAGCGGACTCCTACAATGAGCAGTTCTTC	CASSLVADSYNEQFF
TRBV6-5	TRBJ1-2	NA	NA	TGTGCCAGCAGTCCGCTACCACAGGGCTATGGCTACACCTTC	CASSPLPQGYGYTF
TRBV5-1	TRBJ2-6	NA	TRBD2	TGCGCCAGCAGCGAGGGACTAGCGGGAGCTGGGGCCAACGTCCTGACTTTC	CASSEGLAGAGANVLTF
TRBV10-3	TRBJ2-2	NA	NA	TGTGCCATCAGTGAACAGGACACCGGGGAGCTGTTTTTT	CAISEQDTGELFF
TRBV6-5	TRBJ2-7	NA	TRBD1	TGTGCCAGCAGCCCAGGGACAGGGGGCAGCTGGGAGCAGTACTTC	CASSPGTGGSWEQYF
TRBV9	TRBJ2-2	NA	TRBD2	TGTGCCAGCAGCGCCCGACTAGCGGTGAACACCGGGGAGCTGTTTTTT	CASSARLAVNTGELFF
TRBV6-6	TRBJ1-2	NA	TRBD1	TGTGCCAGCAGTTTCTCAACTGACAGGGGGCGGGATGGCTACACCTTC	CASSFSTDRGRDGYTF
TRBV19	TRBJ1-6	NA	NA	TGTGCCAGCATCACCCATTCGGACAGTCCTCTTAGACCGGCTTCACCCCTCCACTTT	CASITHSDSPLRPASPLHF
TRBV19	TRBJ2-5	NA	TRBD2	TGTGCCAGTATTCTAGGGACTAGTCAGTACCAAGAGACCCAGTACTTC	CASILGTSQYQETQYF
TRBV28	TRBJ2-5	NA	TRBD1	TGTGCCAGCAGTGTTCGACAGGGTACGAGAGAGCAGTACTTC	CASSVRQGTREQYF
TRBV5-4	TRBJ1-2	once	NA	TGTGCCAGCAGCCCGCCCCTCGACTCTAGCTATGGCTACACCTTC	CASSPPLDSSYGYTF
TRBV19	TRBJ2-5	NA	TRBD1	TGTGCCAGTAGGAACAGGGGCCAAGAGACCCAGTACTTC	CASRNRGQETQYF
TRBV6-1	TRBJ1-1	NA	NA	TGTGCCAGCAGTGAACTGCGGGGCGGCACTGAAGCTTTCTTT	CASSELRGGTEAFF
TRBV5-6	TRBJ2-2	NA	TRBD1	TGTGCCAGCAGCTTGGAATGGGGGACAGGGCTCTTCACCGGGGAGCTGTTTTTT	CASSLEWGTGLFTGELFF
TRBV7-8	TRBJ2-7	NA	NA	TGTGCCAGCAGCCAACCGGGACCAAGTTTCTACGAGCAGTACTTC	CASSQPGPSFYEQYF
TRBV5-1	TRBJ2-1	NA	TRBD1	TGCGCCAGCACCGGACAGGGACAGTACAATGAGCAGTTCTTC	CASTGQGQYNEQFF
TRBV7-8	TRBJ2-7	NA	TRBD1	TGTGCCAGCAGGACGGACAGGGGAGCCGAGCAGTACTTC	CASRTDRGAEQYF
TRBV6-5	TRBJ2-1	NA	TRBD2	TGTGCCAGCAGTTACGCAGGACTAGCGGGGGAGAATGAGCAGTTCTTC	CASSYAGLAGENEQFF
TRBV23-1	TRBJ1-4	NA	NA	TGCGCCAGCAGTCAATCCTTACGTAATGAAAAACTGTTTTTT	CASSQSLRNEKLFF
TRBV6-5	TRBJ2-1	NA	TRBD2	TGTGCCAGCAGTTACCGGCTAGCGGGGACCGATGAGCAGTTCTTC	CASSYRLAGTDEQFF
TRBV7-3	TRBJ1-2	NA	NA	TGTGCCAGCAGCTTTGGGCAGGGTATAGGCTACACCTTC	CASSFGQGIGYTF
TRBV2	TRBJ1-6	NA	NA	TGTGCCAGCAAGGCTAATTCACCCCTCCACTTT	CASKANSPLHF
TRBV6-1	TRBJ1-2	NA	NA	TGTGCCATGGGCGGGGGACTTCCCCTTTTTAACGACTACACCTTC	CAMGGGLPLFNDYTF
TRBV7-9	TRBJ1-1	NA	NA	TGTGCCAGCAGCTTAGGGCTAGGGGCCCGGACTGAAGCTTTCTTT	CASSLGLGARTEAFF
TRBV15	TRBJ2-4	NA	NA	TGTGCCACCAGCGGTAATGCGGTAGCCAAAAACATTCAGTACTTC	CATSGNAVAKNIQYF
TRBV11-2	TRBJ2-5	NA	NA	TGTGCCAGCAGCTTAGGATACCAGGGGACCCAGTACTTC	CASSLGYQGTQYF
TRBV28	TRBJ1-1	NA	NA	TGTGCCAGCAGTTTAGTTATGAACACTGAAGCTTTCTTT	CASSLVMNTEAFF
TRBV29-1	TRBJ1-1	NA	NA	TGCAGCGCCAGCACTAGACAGGACACTGAAGCTTTCTTT	CSASTRQDTEAFF
TRBV10-2	TRBJ1-1	NA	NA	TGCGCCAGCAGATCGGGGGTAGGCGAAGCTTTCTTT	CASRSGVGEAFF
TRBV6-6	TRBJ1-2	NA	NA	TGTGCCAGCAGTTACGGAACCCATGGCTACACCTTC	CASSYGTHGYTF
TRBV7-9	TRBJ2-7	NA	TRBD2	TGTGCCAGCAGCTTAGGCGGTAGATCTAGCGGGGAGCCCTCCTACGAGCAGTACTTC	CASSLGGRSSGEPSYEQYF
TRBV19	TRBJ2-2	NA	TRBD2	TGTGCCAGTAGGACATCTCTACTAGCGGCGGGATTCCTCGCGAACACCGGGGAGCTGTTTTTT	CASRTSLLAAGFLANTGELFF
TRBV30	TRBJ2-2	NA	NA	TGTGCCTGGAGTGTACACATCAGGGTCCGCCTAGCCGGGGAGCTGTTTTTT	CAWSVHIRVRLAGELFF
TRBV5-1	TRBJ1-1	NA	NA	TGCGCCAGCAGCCCCGGGGGGCCTGAAGCTTTCTTT	CASSPGGPEAFF
TRBV10-1	TRBJ2-3	NA	TRBD2	TGCGCCAGCGGTAGCGGGGGGGCTAGCACAGATACGCAGTATTTT	CASGSGGASTDTQYF
TRBV6-6	TRBJ2-2	once	NA	TGTGCCAGCAGTTACTCGTGGGAGACCGGGGAGCTGTTTTTT	CASSYSWETGELFF
TRBV9	TRBJ2-7	NA	NA	TGTGCCAGCAGCGTAGAAGGGCCGGGACTCGACTCCTACGAGCAGTACTTC	CASSVEGPGLDSYEQYF
TRBV10-2	TRBJ1-1	NA	NA	TGCGCCAGCAGTCAAACAGGAGAGGGTTTCTTT	CASSQTGEGFF
TRBV6-1	TRBJ1-2	NA	TRBD1	TGTGCCAGCAGATCGACAGGGGTCTATGGCTACACCTTC	CASRSTGVYGYTF
TRBV19	TRBJ2-7	NA	NA	TGTGCCAGTAGTATAGTAGAGGGTGGGGAGCAGTACTTC	CASSIVEGGEQYF
TRBV29-1	TRBJ1-1	NA	NA	TGCAGCGTCAAGTTCGGACAGAACACTGAAGCTTTCTTT	CSVKFGQNTEAFF
TRBV10-1	TRBJ2-5	NA	NA	TGCGCCAGCAGTGACACCCGGTACCAAGAGACCCAGTACTTC	CASSDTRYQETQYF
TRBV13	TRBJ2-7	NA	TRBD2	TGTGCCAGCAGCTTAGTCAGAGCTAGCGGGTTAAGCTCCTACGAGCAGTACTTC	CASSLVRASGLSSYEQYF
TRBV5-1	TRBJ1-1	NA	NA	TGCGCCAGCAGCATTCAAACGGACGGAATGAACACTGAAGCTTTCTTT	CASSIQTDGMNTEAFF
TRBV6-5	TRBJ2-3	once	TRBD2	TGTGCATCTCGGACTAGCGGCACAGATACGCAGTATTTT	CASRTSGTDTQYF
TRBV18	TRBJ1-1	NA	NA	TGTGCCAGCTCGACGGGCAACACTGAAGCTTTCTTT	CASSTGNTEAFF
TRBV6-5	TRBJ1-2	NA	NA	TGTGCCAGCAGGCCGGGGCTCAACTATGGCTACACCTTC	CASRPGLNYGYTF